This T cell receptor (beta chain) came from a study of blood T cell repertoires in COVID-19. Study-level information: The cDNA or gDNA used as material had been derived from T cells, B-cell-depleted T cells, or PBMCs.

Only in-frame clones appear in the TCRdb table, and some are missing; sequencing was by immunoSEQ multiplex PCR. The sample shows 250,000 to 350,000 clones, roughly 90% of them seen only once. The germline CDR1 and CDR2 sequences are MGHRA and YSYEKL. The ends lost 3 bases at V and 0 bases at J; junction bases unmatched: 7. The CDR3 length is 19 residues. Sequencing was done on a sample of peripheral blood. The V gene is TRBV4-1, the J gene TRBJ2-4; 14 bases map to TRBD2. The sequence derives from a woman aged 60-75 years with acute or convalescent COVID-19. The CDR3 sequence: CASSQGLAGVTLAKNIQYF. CDR3 DNA sequence: TGCGCCAGCAGCCAGGGACTAGCGGGGGTTACCCTAGCCAAAAACATTCAGTACTTC.